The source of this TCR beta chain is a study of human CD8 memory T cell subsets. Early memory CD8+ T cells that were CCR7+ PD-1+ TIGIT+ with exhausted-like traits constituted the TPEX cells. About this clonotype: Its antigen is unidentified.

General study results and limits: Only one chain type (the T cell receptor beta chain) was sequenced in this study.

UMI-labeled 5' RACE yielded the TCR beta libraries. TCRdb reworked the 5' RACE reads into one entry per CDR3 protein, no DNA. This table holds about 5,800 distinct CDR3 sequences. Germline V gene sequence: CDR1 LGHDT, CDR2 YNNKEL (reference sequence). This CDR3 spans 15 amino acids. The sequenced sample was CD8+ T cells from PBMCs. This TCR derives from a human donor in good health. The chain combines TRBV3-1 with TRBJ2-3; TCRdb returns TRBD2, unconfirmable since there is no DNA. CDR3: CASSQSSQAPDTQYF.